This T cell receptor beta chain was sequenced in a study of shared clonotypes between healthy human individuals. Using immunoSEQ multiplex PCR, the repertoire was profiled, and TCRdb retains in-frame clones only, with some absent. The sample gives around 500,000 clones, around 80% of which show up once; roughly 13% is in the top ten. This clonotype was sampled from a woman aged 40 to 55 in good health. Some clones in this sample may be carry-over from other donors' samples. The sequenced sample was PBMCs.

The CDR3 here is CASSLSTGQNTGELFF. The CDR3 DNA follows: TGTGCCAGCAGCTTGTCTACAGGGCAGAACACCGGGGAGCTGTTTTTT. J is TRBJ2-2 and V is TRBV5-5; maybe TRBD1 (6 bases). The V and J ends lost 1 base and 1 base respectively, with 11 bases between them. Germline V gene sequence: CDR1 SGHKS, CDR2 YYEKEE (reference sequence). CDR3 length: 16 amino acids.